This T cell receptor beta chain was documented in a study of cytomegalovirus exposure and HLA in healthy donors (TCRdb year 2017). In the study overall: An earlier analysis of more than 550 of the donors reported approximately 260 Gb of sequence data and 117 million unique TCR beta sequences obtained from around 180 million T cells. The number of donors typed differed by locus, with 629-630 for A, B, C, DRB1 and DQB1, around 560 for DQA1, under 610 for DPA1, and under 490 for DPB1. Donor age, sex, ethnicity and CMV serostatus were compiled alongside the repertoire data. Genome-wide SNP genotypes for about 55% of the roughly 670 donors were used in a later genetic analysis, which treated that subset as a discovery cohort. Because of strong linkage in the cohort, roughly 5 DR-DQ haplotypes were treated as single units for association and clustering. A later analysis re-analyzed previously published TCR beta repertoires from roughly 690 donors and added high-resolution HLA genotyping to study TCR occurrence patterns. The study was designed to test whether signatures of past pathogen exposure could be identified by cataloging public T cell receptors. Of the roughly 430 genotyped donors, around 81% fell in the genetic ancestry cluster associated with self-reported Caucasian donors. On average, over 200,000 unique TCR beta nucleotide sequences were sequenced per donor among roughly 430 genotyped donors of the cohort, with roughly 18% of those sequences being non-productive. The later analysis used no new phenotypic data to find candidate immune exposures, relying instead on TCR beta sequences and their occurrence across donors. The study profiled the T cell repertoires of hundreds of subjects by immunosequencing and related them to cytomegalovirus serostatus. HLA typing covered class I and class II loci at four-digit resolution. About 320 gigabases of sequencing data and some 85 million unique TCR sequences were included in an early release covering about 700 HLA-typed donors. The study combined high-throughput TCR immunosequencing, statistical association of individual TCRs with disease status, and machine learning to predict cytomegalovirus infection status. An earlier analysis of 450 to 750 of the donors used high-throughput TCR beta sequencing to judge whether each TCR beta V gene segment behaved as functional or pseudogenic. Every repertoire in the discovery cohort had been generated on one and the same sequencing platform. A separate validation cohort of 90 to 150 different subjects was used in addition to the 666-subject first cohort.

The cohort was made up of 666 healthy bone marrow donors. At the time of sampling, every cohort member was nominally healthy, though immune exposures that went unrecorded were likely present. The donor tested CMV seronegative, placing the donor among the 350 to 400 seronegative members of the cohort. Each donor provided a peripheral blood sample, and peripheral blood mononuclear cells were used for TCR beta sequencing. Genomic DNA extraction from the blood cell samples was performed with the Qiagen DNeasy Blood Extraction Kit. The method behind the library was the immunoSEQ multiplex PCR assay. A mixture of 60 forward primers for TCR Vbeta segments and 13 reverse primers for TCR Jbeta segments was used in the multiplex PCR. The CDR3 region of rearranged TCR beta genes was amplified from genomic DNA with a multiplex PCR assay. Amplified TCR beta libraries were sequenced as 87-base-pair reads on the Illumina HiSeq System. The original methods were these. In a later analysis, tens of millions of unique TCR beta chains were counted across the 500 to 850 repertoires, and roughly 11 million of these chains were shared by at least two donors. To remove PCR and sequencing errors, raw reads were error-corrected and collapsed into unique sequences using a nearest-neighbor algorithm that merged closely related sequences. Alignment of CDR3 sequences to IMGT reference sequences was used to assign V, D and J gene segments. For a sequence to be retained, a match of at least six nucleotides was required to both a V gene segment and a J gene segment. A rearrangement counted as productive if the CDR3 had no stop codons and remained in frame with V and J, and every other rearrangement counted as non-productive. CDR3 was defined by IMGT convention, running from the second conserved V-encoded cysteine to the conserved J-encoded phenylalanine. The earlier analysis of around 640 of the donors excluded sequences that lacked an unambiguous match to a single V gene segment. An earlier analysis of 587 of the donors called V segments functional above 56.7% productive rearrangements and segregating when the between-donor standard deviation exceeded 5%. A statistical classification framework was built to diagnose cytomegalovirus status from the catalog of TCR beta chain sequences. A later analysis assigned V and J genes by comparing TCR nucleotide sequences with IMGT/GENE-DB human TR gene sequences. Using the TCRdist pipeline, a later analysis assigned CDR3 sequences along with most-parsimonious VDJ recombination scenarios. In a later analysis, each TCR beta chain was defined by its CDR3 amino acid sequence together with its V-gene family, and reads without a unique V-gene family were excluded. To address suspected cross-contamination and a sequencing artifact, a later analysis removed under 600 highly shared, low-generation-probability nucleotide sequences. A later analysis calculated a clonal expansion index for each public chain from normalized within-repertoire ranks of inferred template counts. A later analysis computed generation probabilities with a VDJ recombination model fitted to out-of-frame rearrangements, and checked the results against IGoR. In a later analysis, TCR-TCR, TCR-HLA and TCR-CMV co-occurrence was scored with hypergeometric tests, and a repertoire-size bias correction was applied to TCR pairs. In a later analysis, false discovery rates were estimated by permuting HLA or CMV assignments 20 times. In a later analysis, co-occurring TCRs were grouped using DBSCAN, and TCRdist sequence similarity was added for clustering within HLA-allele-positive subsets. Co-occurrence clustering excluded repertoires with fewer than 30,000 or more than 120,000 public chains, plus five with anomalous nucleotide sharing. TCRdb carries this immuneACCESS record with in-frame sequences only. Its versions omit some clonotypes, under half of them owing to an unresolved V gene in the studies checked, with the rest unexplained. That table gives V, J and clone size, and the DNA gave D and trimming. The sample yields about 140,000 clones; 70% to 80% were counted once. 3% to 3.5% of the sample belongs to the ten largest clones.

A remark on this clone: No cognate antigen has been identified for it. Within one base of it there is no much larger clone, and no base qualities were kept.

Overall results and qualifications from the work: An association between a missense DCLRE1C variant and V-gene and J-gene trimming of TCR beta chains was found in a later genetic analysis and replicated in an independent cohort. The authors suggested that the approach could potentially be generalized to other disease states and immunological phenotypes. In a later analysis, the rate of TCR association differed among HLA loci, with DRB1 alleles having the most associated TCRs and HLA-C alleles having the fewest. Some 15 rarely observed V segments, including chromosome 9 orphons, were excluded from the earlier analysis of about 600 of the donors because counts were too low. The cohort was sequenced for TCR beta chains only, and without alpha or paired-chain data the features that could be detected were limited. The study gave a list of about 150 TCR beta chains associated with cytomegalovirus. CMV serostatus was the only immune exposure information available for the cohort. Because HLA typing was unavailable for some donors at each locus, only the typed subset was used in association tests. Sequencing depth was assumed to be roughly uniform across donors in the presence/absence analyses, though that assumption may not hold. At a false discovery rate of 0.05, a later analysis linked some 18,000 TCR beta sequences to specific HLA alleles. Most TCR sequences were seen in very few donors, while some public TCRs were found in many individuals. The sequencing pipeline was judged likely to have produced a cluster of highly shared sequence variants as a technical artifact. Linkage disequilibrium might explain the correlated functional status among segregating V segments, but an unknown experimental factor could not be ruled out. An earlier analysis of some 590 of the donors showed that most TCR beta V segments appeared in productive rearrangements either about 90% or about 30% of the time, which broadly matched IMGT annotations. Cytomegalovirus status was reported to be diagnosed by the classifier with high specificity and sensitivity in both the original and validation cohorts. A later genetic analysis reported fewer N-insertions in productive TCRs among donors in an Asian-associated ancestry cluster than the roughly 700-donor mean. Strong co-occurrence of HLA alleles, especially DR and DQ, made assigning TCR associations to individual alleles difficult. In a later analysis, most CMV-associated TCR beta chains were found to appear HLA-restricted, with HLA associations seemingly driven largely by CMV exposure. A further reported finding was that TCR beta sequences accurately predicted the HLA-A and HLA-B alleles for most subjects in the first cohort. A later analysis reported that several top co-occurrence clusters appeared linked to parvovirus B19, influenza, CMV and Epstein-Barr virus. In vitro tests confirmed that a few of the cytomegalovirus-associated TCR beta chains recognize cytomegalovirus antigens. Compared with equally common non-associated chains, HLA-associated TCR beta chains in a later analysis were more clonally expanded and had lower generation probabilities.

Sequenced material: PBMCs. The clonotype comes from a female donor in good health and CMV-seronegative.

The CDR3 loop reads CASSVGLGRGETQYF. Here is the DNA: TGTGCCAGCAGCGTAGGACTAGGGAGGGGGGAGACCCAGTACTTC. Recombination linked TRBV9 to TRBJ2-5; TRBD2 is a weak D gene call, 7 bases matching. CDR1 is given as SGDLS and CDR2 as YYNGEE, both from the germline V gene. Counted from cysteine to phenylalanine, this CDR3 has 15 amino acids. Only CDR3 DNA remains: 45 bases, in frame from the first base. V was cut back by 0 bases and J by 5 bases, leaving a gap of 14 bases between them.